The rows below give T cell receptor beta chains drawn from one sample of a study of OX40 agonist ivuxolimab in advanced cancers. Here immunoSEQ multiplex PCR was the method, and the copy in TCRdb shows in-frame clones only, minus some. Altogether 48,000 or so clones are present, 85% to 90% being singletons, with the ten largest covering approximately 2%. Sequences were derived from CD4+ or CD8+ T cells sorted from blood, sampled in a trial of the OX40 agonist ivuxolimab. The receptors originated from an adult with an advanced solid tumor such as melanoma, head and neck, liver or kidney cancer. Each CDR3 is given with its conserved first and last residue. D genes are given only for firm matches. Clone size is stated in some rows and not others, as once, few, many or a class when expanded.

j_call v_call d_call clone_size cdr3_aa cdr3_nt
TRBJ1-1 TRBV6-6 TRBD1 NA CASRTPDRGGDTEAFF TGTGCCAGCAGGACCCCGGACAGGGGAGGGGACACTGAAGCTTTCTTT
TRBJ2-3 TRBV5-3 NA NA CARSLVRQEGVTDTQYF TGTGCCAGAAGCTTGGTACGACAGGAAGGAGTCACAGATACGCAGTATTTT
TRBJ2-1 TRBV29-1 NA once CSVDRGADNEQFF TGCAGCGTGGATCGAGGGGCGGACAATGAGCAGTTCTTC
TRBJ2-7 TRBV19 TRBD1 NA CASSTFGTDFREQYF TGTGCCAGTAGTACCTTCGGGACAGATTTTCGGGAGCAGTACTTC
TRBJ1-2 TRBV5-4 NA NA CASSLSSGAFGYTF TGTGCCAGCAGCTTAAGTTCAGGGGCTTTCGGCTACACCTTC
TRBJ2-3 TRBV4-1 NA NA CASKNTDTQYF TGCGCCAGCAAGAACACAGATACGCAGTATTTT
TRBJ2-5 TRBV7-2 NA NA CASSPGLGGRGQETQYF TGTGCCAGCAGCCCAGGTTTGGGGGGGCGAGGGCAAGAGACCCAGTACTTC
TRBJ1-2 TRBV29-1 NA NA CSVEPGYRKGYTF TGCAGCGTTGAACCCGGGTATCGGAAAGGCTACACCTTC
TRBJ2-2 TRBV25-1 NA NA CASGFSGNTGELFF TGTGCCAGCGGATTTAGCGGGAACACCGGGGAGCTGTTTTTT
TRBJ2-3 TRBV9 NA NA CASSVVGVSTDTQYF TGTGCCAGCAGCGTAGTCGGGGTTAGCACAGATACGCAGTATTTT
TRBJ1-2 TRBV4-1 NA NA CASSREVSAYGYTF TGCGCCAGCAGCCGGGAAGTAAGTGCCTATGGCTACACCTTC
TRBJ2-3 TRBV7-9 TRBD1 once CASSIDRASDTQYF TGTGCCAGCAGCATAGACAGGGCGTCAGATACGCAGTATTTT
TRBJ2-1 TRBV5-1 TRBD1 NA CASSPDRPRGEQFF TGCGCCAGCAGCCCGGACCGACCCAGGGGGGAGCAGTTCTTC
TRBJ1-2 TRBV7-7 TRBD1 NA CASSLPGQGANYGYTF TGTGCCAGCAGCTTACCGGGACAGGGGGCAAACTATGGCTACACCTTC
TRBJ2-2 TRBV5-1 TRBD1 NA CASSLGTVNTGELFF TGCGCCAGCAGCCTCGGGACAGTGAACACCGGGGAGCTGTTTTTT
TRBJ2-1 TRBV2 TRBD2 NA CASSEAWVDAREGVF TGTGCCAGCAGTGAAGCCTGGGTTGACGCCAGGGAGGGTGTCTTC
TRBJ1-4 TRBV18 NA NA CASSPPGHREKLFF TGTGCCAGCTCACCACCGGGACATCGGGAAAAACTGTTTTTT
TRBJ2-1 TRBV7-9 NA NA CASSLGVPVEFF TGTGCCAGCAGCTTAGGGGTACCAGTCGAGTTCTTC
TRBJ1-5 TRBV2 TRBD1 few CASIRDRAPQQPQHF TGTGCCAGCATACGGGACAGGGCACCGCAACAGCCCCAGCATTTT
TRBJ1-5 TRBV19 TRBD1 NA CASSEQTGFMGSNQPQHF TGTGCCAGTAGTGAACAGACAGGGTTTATGGGGAGCAATCAGCCCCAGCATTTT
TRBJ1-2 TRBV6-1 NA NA CASRPVPNNYGYTF TGTGCCAGCCGGCCGGTCCCCAATAACTATGGCTACACCTTC
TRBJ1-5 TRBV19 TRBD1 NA CASSPDRGLNQPQHF TGTGCCAGTAGTCCGGACAGGGGGCTGAATCAGCCCCAGCATTTT
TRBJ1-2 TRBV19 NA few CATGPPNYGYTF TGTGCCACCGGACCTCCTAACTATGGCTACACCTTC